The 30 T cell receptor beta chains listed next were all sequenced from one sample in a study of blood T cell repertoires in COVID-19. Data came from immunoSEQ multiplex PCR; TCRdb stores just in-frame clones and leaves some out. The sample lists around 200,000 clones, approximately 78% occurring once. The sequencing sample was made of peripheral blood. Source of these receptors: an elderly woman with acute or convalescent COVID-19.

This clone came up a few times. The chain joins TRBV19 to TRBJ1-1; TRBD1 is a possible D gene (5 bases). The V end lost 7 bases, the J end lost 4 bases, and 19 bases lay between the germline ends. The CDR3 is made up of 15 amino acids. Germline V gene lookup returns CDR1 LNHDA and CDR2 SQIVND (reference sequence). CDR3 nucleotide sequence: TGTGCCAGTACCTCTGGGCCGGGGGTTACCACTGAAGCTTTCTTT. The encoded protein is CASTSGPGVTTEAFF. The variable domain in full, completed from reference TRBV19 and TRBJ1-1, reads DGGITQSPKYLFRKEGQNVTLSCEQNLNHDAMYWYRQDPGQGLRLIYYSQIVNDFQKGDIAEGYSVSREKKESFPLTVTSAQKNPTAFYLCASTSGPGVTTEAFFGQGTRLTVV.

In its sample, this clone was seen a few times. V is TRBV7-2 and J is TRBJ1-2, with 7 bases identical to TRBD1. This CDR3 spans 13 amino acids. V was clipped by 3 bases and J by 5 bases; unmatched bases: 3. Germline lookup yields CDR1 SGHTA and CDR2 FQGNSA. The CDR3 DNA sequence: TGTGCCAGCAGCTTCGACAGGGATTATGGCTACACCTTC. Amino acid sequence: CASSFDRDYGYTF.

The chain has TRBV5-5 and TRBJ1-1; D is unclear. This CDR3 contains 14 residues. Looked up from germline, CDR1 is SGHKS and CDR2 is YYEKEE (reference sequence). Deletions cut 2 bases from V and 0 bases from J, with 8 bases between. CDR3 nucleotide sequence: TGTGCCAGCAGCTTCGGCGGGATGAACACTGAAGCTTTCTTT. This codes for CASSFGGMNTEAFF. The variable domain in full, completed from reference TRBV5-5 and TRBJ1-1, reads DAGVTQSPTHLIKTRGQQVTLRCSPISGHKSVSWYQQVLGQGPQFIFQYYEKEERGRGNFPDRFSARQFPNYSSELNVNALLLGDSALYLCASSFGGMNTEAFFGQGTRLTVV.

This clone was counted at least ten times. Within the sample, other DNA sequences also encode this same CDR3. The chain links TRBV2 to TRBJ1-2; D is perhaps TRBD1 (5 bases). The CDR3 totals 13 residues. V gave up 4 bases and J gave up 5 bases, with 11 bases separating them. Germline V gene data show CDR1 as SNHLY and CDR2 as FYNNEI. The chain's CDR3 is CASSAQGGYGYTF. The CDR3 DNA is TGTGCCAGCAGTGCCCAGGGAGGGTATGGCTACACCTTC.

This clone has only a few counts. The CDR3 loop is CASRRGQGNYGYTF. For the CDR3, the DNA is TGTGCCAGCAGACGCGGACAGGGGAACTATGGCTACACCTTC. This sequence joins TRBV6-5 and TRBJ1-2; 9 nucleotides agree with TRBD1. Losses at the gene ends were 6 bases for V and 2 bases for J; bases not matched to a gene: 4. Germline CDR1 is MNHEY and CDR2 is SVGAGI. The CDR3 length is 14 residues.

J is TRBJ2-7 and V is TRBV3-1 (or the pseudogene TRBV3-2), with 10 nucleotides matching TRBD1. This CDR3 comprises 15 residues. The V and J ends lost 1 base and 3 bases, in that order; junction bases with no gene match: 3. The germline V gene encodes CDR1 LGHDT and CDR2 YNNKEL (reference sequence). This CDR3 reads CASSQAGTGDYEQYF. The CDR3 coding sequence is TGTGCCAGCAGCCAAGCGGGGACAGGGGACTACGAGCAGTACTTC.

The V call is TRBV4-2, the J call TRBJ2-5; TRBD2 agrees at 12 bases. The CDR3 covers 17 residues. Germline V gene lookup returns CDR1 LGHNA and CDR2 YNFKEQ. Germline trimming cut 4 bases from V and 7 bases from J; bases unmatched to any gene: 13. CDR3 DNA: TGTGCCAGCAGCCCGAGGACTAGCGGGGCAAATGGAGTGACCCAGTACTTC. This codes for CASSPRTSGANGVTQYF.

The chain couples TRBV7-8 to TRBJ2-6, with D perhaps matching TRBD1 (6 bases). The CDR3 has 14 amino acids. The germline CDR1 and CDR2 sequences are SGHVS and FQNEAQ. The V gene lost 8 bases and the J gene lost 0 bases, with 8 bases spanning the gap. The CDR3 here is CASQDSSGANVLTF. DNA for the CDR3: TGTGCCAGCCAGGACAGCTCTGGGGCCAACGTCCTGACTTTC. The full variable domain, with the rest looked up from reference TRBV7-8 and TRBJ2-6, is GAGVSQSPRYKVAKRGQDVALRCDPISGHVSLFWYQQALGQGPEFLTYFQNEAQLDKSGLPSDRFFAERPEGSVSTLKIQRTQQEDSAVYLCASQDSSGANVLTFGAGSRLTVL.

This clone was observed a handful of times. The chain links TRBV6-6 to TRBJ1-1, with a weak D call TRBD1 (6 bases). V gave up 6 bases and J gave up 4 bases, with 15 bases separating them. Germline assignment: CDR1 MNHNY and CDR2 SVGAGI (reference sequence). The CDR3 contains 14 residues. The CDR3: CASSPRGLATEAFF. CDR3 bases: TGTGCCAGCAGCCCCAGGGGCCTGGCCACTGAAGCTTTCTTT.

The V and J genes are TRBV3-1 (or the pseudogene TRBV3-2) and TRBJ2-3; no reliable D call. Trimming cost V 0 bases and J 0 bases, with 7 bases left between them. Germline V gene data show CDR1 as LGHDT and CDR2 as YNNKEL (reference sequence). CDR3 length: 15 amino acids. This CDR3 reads CASSQDLSSTDTQYF. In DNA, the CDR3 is TGTGCCAGCAGCCAAGATCTATCTAGCACAGATACGCAGTATTTT.

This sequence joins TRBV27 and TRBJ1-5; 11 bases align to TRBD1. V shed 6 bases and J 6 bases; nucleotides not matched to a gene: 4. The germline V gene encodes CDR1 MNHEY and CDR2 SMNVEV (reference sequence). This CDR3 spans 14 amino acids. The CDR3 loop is CASSLGTGGQPQHF. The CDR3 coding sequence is TGTGCCAGCAGCCTTGGGACAGGGGGTCAGCCCCAGCATTTT.

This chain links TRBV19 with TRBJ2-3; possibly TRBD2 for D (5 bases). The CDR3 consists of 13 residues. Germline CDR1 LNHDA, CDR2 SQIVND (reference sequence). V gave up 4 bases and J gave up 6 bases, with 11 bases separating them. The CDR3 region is CASSSRRGDTQYF. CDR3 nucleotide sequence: TGTGCCAGTAGTAGCAGGCGAGGGGATACGCAGTATTTT. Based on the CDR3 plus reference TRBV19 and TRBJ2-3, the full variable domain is DGGITQSPKYLFRKEGQNVTLSCEQNLNHDAMYWYRQDPGQGLRLIYYSQIVNDFQKGDIAEGYSVSREKKESFPLTVTSAQKNPTAFYLCASSSRRGDTQYFGPGTRLTVL.

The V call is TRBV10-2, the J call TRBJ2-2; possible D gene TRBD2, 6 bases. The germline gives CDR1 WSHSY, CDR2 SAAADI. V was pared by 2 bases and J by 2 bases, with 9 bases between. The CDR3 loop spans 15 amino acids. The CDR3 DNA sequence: TGCGCCAGCAGTGAGGCGGGAATAAACACCGGGGAGCTGTTTTTT. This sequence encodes CASSEAGINTGELFF.

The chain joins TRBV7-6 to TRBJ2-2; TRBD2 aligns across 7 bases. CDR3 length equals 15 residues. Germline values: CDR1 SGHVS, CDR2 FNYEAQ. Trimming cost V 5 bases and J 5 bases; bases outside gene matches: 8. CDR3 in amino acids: CASSPLRGETGELFF. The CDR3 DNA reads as TGTGCCAGCAGCCCCCTCCGGGGGGAAACCGGGGAGCTGTTTTTT. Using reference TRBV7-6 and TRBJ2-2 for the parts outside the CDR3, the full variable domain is GAGVSQSPRYKVTKRGQDVALRCDPISGHVSLYWYRQALGQGPEFLTYFNYEAQQDKSGLPNDRFSAERPEGSISTLTIQRTEQRDSAMYRCASSPLRGETGELFFGEGSRLTVL.

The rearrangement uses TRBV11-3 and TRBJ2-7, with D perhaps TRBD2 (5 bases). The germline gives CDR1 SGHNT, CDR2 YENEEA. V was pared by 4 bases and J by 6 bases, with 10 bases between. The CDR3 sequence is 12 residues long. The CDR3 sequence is CASSSVRGEQYF. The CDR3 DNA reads TGTGCCAGCAGCTCAGTCCGGGGCGAGCAGTACTTC.

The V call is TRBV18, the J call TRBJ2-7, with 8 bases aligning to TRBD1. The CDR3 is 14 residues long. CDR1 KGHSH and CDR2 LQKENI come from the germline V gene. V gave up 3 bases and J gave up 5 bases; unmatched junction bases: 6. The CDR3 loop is CASSPRPGGHEQYF. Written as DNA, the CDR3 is TGTGCCAGCTCACCGCGGCCAGGGGGCCACGAGCAGTACTTC.

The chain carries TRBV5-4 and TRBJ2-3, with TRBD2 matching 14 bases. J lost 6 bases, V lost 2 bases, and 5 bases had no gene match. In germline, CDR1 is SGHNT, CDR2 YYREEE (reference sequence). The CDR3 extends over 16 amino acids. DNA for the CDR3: TGTGCCAGCAGCTTACCGGGACTAGCGGGAGAGGATACGCAGTATTTT. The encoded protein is CASSLPGLAGEDTQYF.

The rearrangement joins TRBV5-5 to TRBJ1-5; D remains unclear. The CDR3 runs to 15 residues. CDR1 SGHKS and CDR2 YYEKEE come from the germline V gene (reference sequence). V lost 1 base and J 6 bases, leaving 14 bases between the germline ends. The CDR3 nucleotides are TGTGCCAGCAGCTTGTCAACGGGAGTTGGTCAGCCCCAGCATTTT. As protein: CASSLSTGVGQPQHF. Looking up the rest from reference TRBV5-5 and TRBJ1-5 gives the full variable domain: DAGVTQSPTHLIKTRGQQVTLRCSPISGHKSVSWYQQVLGQGPQFIFQYYEKEERGRGNFPDRFSARQFPNYSSELNVNALLLGDSALYLCASSLSTGVGQPQHFGDGTRLSIL.

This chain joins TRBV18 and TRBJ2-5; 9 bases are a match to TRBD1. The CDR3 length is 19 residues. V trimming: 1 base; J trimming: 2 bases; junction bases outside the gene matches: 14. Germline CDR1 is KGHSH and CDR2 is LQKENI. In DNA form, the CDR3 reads TGTGCCAGCTCACCACGTGCAATTGCGGGACAGGGTCTACAAGAGACCCAGTACTTC. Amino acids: CASSPRAIAGQGLQETQYF. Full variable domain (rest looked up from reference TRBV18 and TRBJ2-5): NAGVMQNPRHLVRRRGQEARLRCSPMKGHSHVYWYRQLPEEGLKFMVYLQKENIIDESGMPKERFSAEFPKEGPSILRIQQVVRGDSAAYFCASSPRAIAGQGLQETQYFGPGTRLLVL.

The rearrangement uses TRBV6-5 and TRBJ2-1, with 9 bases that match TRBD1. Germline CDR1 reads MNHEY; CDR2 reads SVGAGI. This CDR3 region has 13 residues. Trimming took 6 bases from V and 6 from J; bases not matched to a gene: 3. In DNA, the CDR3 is TGTGCCAGCAGGGGGACAGGGCTCAATGAGCAGTTCTTC. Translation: CASRGTGLNEQFF.

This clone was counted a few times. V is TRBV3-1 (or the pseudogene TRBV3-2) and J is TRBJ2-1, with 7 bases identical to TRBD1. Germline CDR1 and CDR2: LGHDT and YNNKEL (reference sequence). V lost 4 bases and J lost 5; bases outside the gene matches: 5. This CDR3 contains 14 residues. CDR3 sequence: CASSRVDRDNEQFF. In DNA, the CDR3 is TGTGCCAGCAGCCGAGTAGACAGGGACAATGAGCAGTTCTTC.

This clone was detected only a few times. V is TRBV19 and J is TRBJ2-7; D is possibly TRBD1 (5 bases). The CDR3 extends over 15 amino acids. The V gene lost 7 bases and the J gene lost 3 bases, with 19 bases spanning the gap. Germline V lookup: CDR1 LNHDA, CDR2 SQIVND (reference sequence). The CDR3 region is CASTRPRVQFYEQYF. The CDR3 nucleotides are TGTGCCAGTACACGTCCCAGGGTGCAGTTCTACGAGCAGTACTTC.

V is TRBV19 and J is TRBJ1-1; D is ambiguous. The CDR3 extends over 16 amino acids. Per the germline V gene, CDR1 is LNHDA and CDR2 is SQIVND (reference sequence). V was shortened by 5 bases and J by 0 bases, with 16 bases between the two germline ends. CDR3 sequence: CASSSPRGSLNTEAFF. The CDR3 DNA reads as TGTGCCAGTAGTTCCCCGCGGGGATCATTGAACACTGAAGCTTTCTTT.

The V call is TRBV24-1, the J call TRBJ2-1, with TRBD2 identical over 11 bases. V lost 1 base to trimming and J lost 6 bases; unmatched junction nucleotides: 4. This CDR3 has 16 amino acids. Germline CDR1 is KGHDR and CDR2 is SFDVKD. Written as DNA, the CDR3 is TGTGCCACCAGTGATTTCCGGGGGACTAGCGGCAATGAGCAGTTCTTC. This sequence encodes CATSDFRGTSGNEQFF.

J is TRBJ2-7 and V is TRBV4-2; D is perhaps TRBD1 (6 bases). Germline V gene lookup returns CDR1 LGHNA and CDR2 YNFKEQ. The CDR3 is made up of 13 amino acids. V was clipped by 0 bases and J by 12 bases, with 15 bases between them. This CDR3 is CASSQDQQGTPYF. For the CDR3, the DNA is TGTGCCAGCAGCCAAGATCAGCAGGGGACGCCGTACTTC.

The CDR3 spells CASTTDRVYEQYF. The CDR3 nucleotides are TGTGCCAGCACCACGGACAGGGTGTACGAGCAGTACTTC. This chain links TRBV6-9 with TRBJ2-7, with 8 bases matching TRBD1. The CDR3 has 13 residues. CDR1 MNHGY and CDR2 SVAAGI come from the germline V gene. J was trimmed by 4 bases and V by 7 bases; bases with no gene match: 6.

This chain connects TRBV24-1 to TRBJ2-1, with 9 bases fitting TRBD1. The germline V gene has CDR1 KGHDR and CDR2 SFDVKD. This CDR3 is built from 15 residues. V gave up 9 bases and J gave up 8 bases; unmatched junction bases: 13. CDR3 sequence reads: CATASHGQGIDEQFF. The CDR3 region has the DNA TGTGCCACCGCCTCTCATGGACAGGGGATAGATGAGCAGTTCTTC.

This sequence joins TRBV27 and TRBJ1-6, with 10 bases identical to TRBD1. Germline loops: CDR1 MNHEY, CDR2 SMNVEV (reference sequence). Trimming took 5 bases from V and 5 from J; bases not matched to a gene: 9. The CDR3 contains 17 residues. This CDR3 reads CASSRRDRGNNNSPLHF. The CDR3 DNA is TGTGCCAGCAGTCGGCGGGACAGGGGAAATAATAATTCACCCCTCCACTTT.

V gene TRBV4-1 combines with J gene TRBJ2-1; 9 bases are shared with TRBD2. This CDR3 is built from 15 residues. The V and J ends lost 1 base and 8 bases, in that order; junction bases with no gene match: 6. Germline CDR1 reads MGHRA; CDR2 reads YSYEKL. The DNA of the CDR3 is TGCGCCAGCAGCCAAGGTAGCGGGAGTATTGATGAGCAGTTCTTC. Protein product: CASSQGSGSIDEQFF.

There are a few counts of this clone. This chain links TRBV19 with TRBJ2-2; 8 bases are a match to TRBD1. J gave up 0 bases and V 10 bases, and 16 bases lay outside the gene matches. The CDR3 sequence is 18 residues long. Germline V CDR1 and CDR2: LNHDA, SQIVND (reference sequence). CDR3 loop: CATLFPTRDRPNTGELFF. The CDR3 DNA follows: TGTGCCACCCTATTCCCGACCCGGGACAGGCCGAACACCGGGGAGCTGTTTTTT.